The source of this TCR beta chain is a study of blood T cell repertoires in COVID-19. TCRdb's table, derived via immunoSEQ multiplex PCR, lists solely in-frame clones and lacks some. The table includes just over 200,000 clones, over 70% detected once. This CDR3 region has 13 residues. V shed 6 bases, J shed 4 bases, and the junction held 1 base outside the gene matches. This clonotype was obtained from a woman in her seventies with acute or convalescent COVID-19. V gene TRBV12-3 or TRBV12-4 combines with J gene TRBJ2-7; 12 nucleotides agree with TRBD2. Sequenced: peripheral blood. CDR3 nucleotides: TGTGCCAGCAGAGGACTAGCGGGATACGAGCAGTACTTC. This sequence encodes CASRGLAGYEQYF.